This passage covers 3 T cell receptor beta chains from one sample sequenced in a study of T cells in Graves' hyperthyroidism and ophthalmopathy. RNA transcripts were the template for amplifying TCR beta CDR3 regions. HTBI primers were employed in a first-round RT-PCR of the TCR CDR3. MiXCR, applied by TCRdb to the multiplex PCR reads, yields one record per CDR3 protein. This sample has 410,000 or so distinct CDR3 sequences, with roughly 14% found just once. The sample comprised blood. The receptor set was obtained from a man aged 18 to 29 with Graves' ophthalmopathy.

The chain combines TRBV10-3 with TRBJ2-7, with 8 bases lining up with TRBD2. Per germline, CDR1 ENHRY and CDR2 SYGVKD. The CDR3 sequence is 11 residues long. After removal of 10 bases from V and 6 bases from J, the junction contained 5 bases not matched to a gene. The DNA of the CDR3 is TGTGCCACGGGGGGGCTACCCGAGCAGTACTTC. Translation gives CATGGLPEQYF.

This clonotype occurred many times. V and J are TRBV11-3 and TRBJ1-1; 10 bases match TRBD1. This CDR3 is built from 15 residues. The V gene's germline CDR1 is SGHNT and CDR2 YENEEA. Trimming removed 4 bases from V and 4 bases from J; junction bases left unmatched: 6. The CDR3 nucleotides are TGTGCCAGCAGCTCCCGGACAGGGGGTTCCACTGAAGCTTTCTTT. Amino acid sequence: CASSSRTGGSTEAFF. Together with reference TRBV11-3 and TRBJ1-1, the CDR3 gives the full variable domain: EAGVVQSPRYKIIEKKQPVAFWCNPISGHNTLYWYLQNLGQGPELLIRYENEEAVDDSQLPKDRFSAERLKGVDSTLKIQPAELGDSAVYLCASSSRTGGSTEAFFGQGTRLTVV.

This clonotype was counted many times. The CDR3, as DNA: TGCAGTGCTAGAGATGGGGGAGCAGGGAGCCAGCCCCAGCATTTT. Its translation: CSARDGGAGSQPQHF. This chain uses TRBV20-1 with TRBJ1-5, with D perhaps TRBD1 (5 bases). The CDR3 is 15 amino acids. The ends were cut back, 0 bases at V and 7 bases at J, with 16 bases in the middle. Germline V gene data show CDR1 as DFQATT and CDR2 as SNEGSKA (reference sequence).